This paragraph reports one T cell receptor beta chain. The sample comes from a study of blood T cell repertoires in COVID-19. For the study at large: Italy, Spain and the United States were the sources of the convalescent and acute COVID-19 samples.

Using immunoSEQ multiplex PCR, the repertoire was profiled, and TCRdb retains in-frame clones only, with some absent. The sample holds a few hundred thousand clones; over 75% are singletons and the top ten take 4% to 5%. The CDR3 sequence is 18 residues long. The germline V gene encodes CDR1 MGHRA and CDR2 YSYEKL. The V end was cut by 0 bases, the J end by 0 bases, with 12 bases between. The study counted Cohort 3 donors as recovered given two negative PCRs, clearance, or symptom resolution. This clonotype was obtained from a man in his thirties or forties who had recovered from COVID-19. Sequencing used PBMCs or T cells enriched from blood (not recorded which). The rearrangement joins TRBV4-1 to TRBJ1-6; maybe TRBD1 (5 bases). The CDR3 spells CASSQDIIQGSYNSPLHF. In nucleotides, the CDR3 is TGCGCCAGCAGCCAAGATATTATTCAGGGCTCCTATAATTCACCCCTCCACTTT.